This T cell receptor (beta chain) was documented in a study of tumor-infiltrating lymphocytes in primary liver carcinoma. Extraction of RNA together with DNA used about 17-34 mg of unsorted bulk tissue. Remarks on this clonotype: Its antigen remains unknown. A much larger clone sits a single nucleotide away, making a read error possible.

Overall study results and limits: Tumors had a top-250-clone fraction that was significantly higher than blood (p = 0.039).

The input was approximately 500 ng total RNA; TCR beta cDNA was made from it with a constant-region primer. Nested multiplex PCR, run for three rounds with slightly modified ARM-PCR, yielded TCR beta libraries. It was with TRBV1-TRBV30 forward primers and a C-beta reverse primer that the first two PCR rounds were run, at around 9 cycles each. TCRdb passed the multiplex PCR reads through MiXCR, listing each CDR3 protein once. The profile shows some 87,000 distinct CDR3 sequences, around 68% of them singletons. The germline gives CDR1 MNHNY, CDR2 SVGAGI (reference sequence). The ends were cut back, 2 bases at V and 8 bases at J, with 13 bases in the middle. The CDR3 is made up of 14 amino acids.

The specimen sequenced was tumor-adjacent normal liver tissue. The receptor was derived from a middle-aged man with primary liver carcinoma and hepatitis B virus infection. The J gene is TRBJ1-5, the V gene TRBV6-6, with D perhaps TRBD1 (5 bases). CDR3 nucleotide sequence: TGTGCCAGCAGTTACAGGGGCTCAAATAAGCCCCAGCATTTT. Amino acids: CASSYRGSNKPQHF.